This T cell receptor beta chain was retrieved from a study of early T cells in non-severe SARS-CoV-2 infection. Overall study: Investigators sequenced bulk RNA drawn from unsorted whole blood, and chains remained unpaired. Findings and limits, study-wide: Matching with VDJdb favored anti-spike CD8 responses (missing private and CD4 specificities).

Comment on this clonotype: Its antigen is not identified.

There are 13 residues in the CDR3. The junction had 6 bases not matched to a gene; V was cut back by 3 bases and J by 8 bases. Individual cDNA molecules were tagged with unique molecular identifiers. TCRdb redid the calling of the 5' RACE reads with MiXCR, one entry per CDR3 protein. The sample has tens of thousands of distinct CDR3 sequences, approximately 12% seen once. This receptor was identified in an adult who was a healthcare worker with PCR-confirmed SARS-CoV-2 infection or an uninfected control (not recorded which). The V gene is TRBV12-3 or TRBV12-4, the J gene TRBJ1-2; TRBD1 matches at 7 bases. The sequencing input was whole blood. The CDR3 sequence: CASSLGQTAGYTF. In DNA, the CDR3 is TGTGCCAGCAGTTTGGGACAGACTGCCGGCTACACCTTC.